The next 19 T cell receptor beta chains were all read from a single sample in a study of T cell changes during pregnancy in multiple sclerosis. Clones were sequenced by immunoSEQ multiplex PCR, and TCRdb holds only the in-frame ones, with some missing. The data hold around 50,000 clones, with about 90% observed a single time. The starting material was CD4+ T cells from peripheral blood mononuclear cells, obtained after pregnancy. The receptors were sampled from a female donor in good health, enrolled as a control in a pregnancy study.

The chain combines TRBV6-5 with TRBJ1-1; TRBD1 might be the D (5 bases). From germline, CDR1 is MNHEY and CDR2 SVGAGI. The CDR3 is 15 amino acids. The V gene lost 3 bases and the J gene lost 0 bases, with 11 bases spanning the gap. In nucleotides, the CDR3 is TGTGCCAGCAGTTATTCCCGGGGGATGAACACTGAAGCTTTCTTT. It translates to CASSYSRGMNTEAFF.

The chain combines TRBV27 with TRBJ2-4, with 12 bases matching TRBD2. CDR3 length: 16 residues. The V gene's germline CDR1 is MNHEY and CDR2 SMNVEV (reference sequence). Trimming took 4 bases from V and 1 from J; bases not matched to a gene: 2. CDR3 DNA: TGTGCCAGCAGTTCGGGGACTAGCGGGGCCAAAAACATTCAGTACTTC. Protein: CASSSGTSGAKNIQYF.

The rearrangement links TRBV27 to TRBJ2-7; 8 bases agree with TRBD2. The V gene's germline CDR1 is MNHEY and CDR2 SMNVEV (reference sequence). The length of the CDR3 is 14 residues. The V segment lost 6 bases and the J segment 0 bases; nucleotides outside the gene matches: 4. CDR3: CASRASGSSYEQYF. The DNA of the CDR3 is TGTGCCAGCAGGGCTAGCGGGTCCTCCTACGAGCAGTACTTC.

This chain joins TRBV12-5 and TRBJ1-3, with D hard to call. From germline, CDR1 is LGHNT and CDR2 FRNRAP. Trimming removed 0 bases at V and 2 bases at J, with 8 bases between. The CDR3 has 15 residues. CDR3 loop: CASGLVTVTGNTIYF. DNA of the CDR3: TGTGCTAGTGGTTTGGTAACGGTCACTGGAAACACCATATATTTT.

This clone was counted once. The V and J genes are TRBV7-2 and TRBJ1-6; D remains unclear. Germline lookup yields CDR1 SGHTA and CDR2 FQGNSA. V was trimmed by 5 bases and J by 7 bases, leaving 15 bases between them. CDR3 length equals 15 residues. The CDR3 sequence is CASSLEQVPNSPLHF. CDR3 bases: TGTGCCAGCAGCCTAGAGCAGGTACCGAATTCACCCCTCCACTTT. The full variable domain, rest sourced from reference TRBV7-2 and TRBJ1-6, is GAGVSQSPSNKVTEKGKDVELRCDPISGHTALYWYRQSLGQGLEFLIYFQGNSAPDKSGLPSDRFSAERTGGSVSTLTIQRTQQEDSAVYLCASSLEQVPNSPLHFGNGTRLTVT.

The chain uses TRBV6-5 and TRBJ2-2, with 7 bases aligning to TRBD2. CDR3 length: 15 amino acids. With V trimmed by 2 bases and J by 3 bases, 3 bases remained unmatched. CDR1 and CDR2 from the germline V gene are MNHEY and SVGAGI. The CDR3 coding sequence is TGTGCCAGCAGTTACGGGAGGGCCCACACCGGGGAGCTGTTTTTT. It codes for CASSYGRAHTGELFF.

The chain carries TRBV30 and TRBJ2-7; maybe TRBD2 (6 bases). The CDR3 has 15 amino acids. V lost 3 bases, J lost 2 bases, and 17 bases lay in between. Germline values: CDR1 GTSNPN, CDR2 SVGIG (reference sequence). The CDR3 is CAWSAAGGPPYEQYF. The CDR3 nucleotides are TGTGCCTGGAGCGCCGCCGGGGGTCCCCCCTACGAGCAGTACTTC. Full variable domain (outside the CDR3, taken from reference TRBV30 and TRBJ2-7): SQTIHQWPATLVQPVGSPLSLECTVEGTSNPNLYWYRQAAGRGLQLLFYSVGIGQISSEVPQNLSASRPQDRQFILSSKKLLLSDSGFYLCAWSAAGGPPYEQYFGPGTRLTVT.

The chain has TRBV4-2 and TRBJ1-1; possible D gene TRBD1, 6 bases. The V gene lost 1 base and the J gene lost 6 bases, with 9 bases spanning the gap. This CDR3 is 13 amino acids long. The V gene's germline CDR1 is LGHNA and CDR2 YNFKEQ. The CDR3 DNA reads as TGTGCCAGCAGCCAAGGGGACATATCTGAAGCTTTCTTT. This codes for CASSQGDISEAFF.

V and J are TRBV2 and TRBJ2-7; 8 bases are shared with TRBD2. Germline V gene data show CDR1 as SNHLY and CDR2 as FYNNEI. The CDR3 is 12 residues long. V was pared by 4 bases and J by 7 bases, with 3 bases of the junction left unmatched. The CDR3 nucleotides are TGTGCCAGCAGTGTTGGCGGGGGGGAGCAGTACTTC. This encodes CASSVGGGEQYF.

This clone was observed a single time. The V call is TRBV6-4, the J call TRBJ2-1; 8 bases map to TRBD1. This CDR3 is built from 15 residues. CDR1 and CDR2 from the germline V gene are MRHNA and SNTAGT. V was pared by 0 bases and J by 9 bases, with 7 bases of the junction left unmatched. The CDR3 loop reads CASSDSGTRGREQFF. DNA of the CDR3: TGTGCCAGCAGTGACTCGGGGACCAGGGGGCGTGAGCAGTTCTTC.

V usage is TRBV7-8 and J usage is TRBJ2-7; TRBD2 agrees at 7 bases. V shed 0 bases and J 6 bases; nucleotides not matched to a gene: 11. The CDR3 runs 16 residues. CDR1 SGHVS and CDR2 FQNEAQ come from the germline V gene. CDR3 in DNA: TGTGCCAGCAGCTTAGCGTCGGGAGGTAGAGATGGCGAGCAGTACTTC. This translates into CASSLASGGRDGEQYF.

The genes are TRBV14 and TRBJ2-2; possibly TRBD1 for D (5 bases). Looked up from germline, CDR1 is SGHDN and CDR2 is FVKESK. The CDR3 has 15 residues. The germline V and J ends were trimmed by 8 bases and 4 bases, with 17 bases remaining between them. Here the CDR3 reads CASSDQGFRTGELFF. The DNA for the CDR3 is TGTGCCAGCTCCGACCAGGGATTTCGCACCGGGGAGCTGTTTTTT.

The gene calls are TRBV9 and TRBJ1-4; D is unresolved. The length of the CDR3 is 16 residues. CDR1 is SGDLS, CDR2 YYNGEE, per germline. The ends were cut back, 4 bases at V and 5 bases at J, with 18 bases in the middle. Here the CDR3 reads CASSNINPGKNEKLFF. DNA for the CDR3: TGTGCCAGCAGCAACATAAACCCGGGAAAAAATGAAAAACTGTTTTTT.

The chain carries TRBV29-1 and TRBJ1-4; D is uncertain. The V end lost 3 bases, the J end lost 6 bases, and 2 bases lay between the germline ends. Germline V gene data show CDR1 as SQVTM and CDR2 as ANQGSEA. The CDR3 totals 10 residues. CDR3 nucleotide sequence: TGCAGCGTTGACGATGAAAAACTGTTTTTT. This sequence encodes CSVDDEKLFF.

The CDR3, as DNA: TGTGCCAGCAGCTTGGAGGGACAGTTGAACACTGAAGCTTTCTTT. This gives the protein CASSLEGQLNTEAFF. The chain recombines TRBV7-8 with TRBJ1-1, with 7 bases fitting TRBD1. This CDR3 is built from 15 residues. Germline V lookup: CDR1 SGHVS, CDR2 FQNEAQ. The ends lost 3 bases at V and 0 bases at J; junction bases unmatched: 4.

CDR3 DNA sequence: TGTGCCATCAGTGGGGGGACAGGGCTCTACGAGCAGTACTTC. This codes for CAISGGTGLYEQYF. The V and J genes are TRBV10-3 and TRBJ2-7; 9 bases align to TRBD1. In germline, CDR1 is ENHRY, CDR2 SYGVKD. This CDR3 is built from 14 residues. With 4 bases clipped from V and 3 bases from J, the junction kept 4 bases outside the gene matches.

To note about this clone: This sample also contains other DNA sequences that code for the same CDR3. The CDR3 protein is CASSYGQAATNEKLFF. The DNA of the CDR3 is TGTGCCAGCAGCTACGGACAGGCTGCAACTAATGAAAAACTGTTTTTT. The rearrangement links TRBV7-9 to TRBJ1-4; 7 nucleotides align to TRBD1. Losses at the gene ends were 4 bases for V and 0 bases for J; bases not matched to a gene: 5. The CDR3 has 16 amino acids. The germline CDR1 and CDR2 sequences are SEHNR and FQNEAQ (reference sequence).

The chain couples TRBV4-1 to TRBJ2-7; possible D gene TRBD2, 7 bases. Germline CDR1 is MGHRA and CDR2 is YSYEKL. V was trimmed by 4 bases and J by 0 bases, leaving 13 bases between them. The CDR3 extends over 15 amino acids. The CDR3 sequence is CASSREGGSSYEQYF. The DNA of the CDR3 is TGCGCCAGCAGCCGAGAGGGGGGGAGCTCCTACGAGCAGTACTTC.

The V call is TRBV6-5, the J call TRBJ2-4; 8 bases are shared with TRBD1. The germline CDR1 and CDR2 sequences are MNHEY and SVGAGI. With 2 bases clipped from V and 5 bases from J, the junction kept 5 bases outside the gene matches. The CDR3 is 15 amino acids. CDR3 sequence (DNA): TGTGCCAGCAGTTACGGAGCAGGGGGCCAAAACATTCAGTACTTC. This translates into CASSYGAGGQNIQYF.